This is a list of T cell receptor beta chains from one sample in a study of blood T cells in healthy people across ages. TCRdb reprocessed the 5' RACE reads with MiXCR, giving one entry per CDR3 protein. The sample yields 1.5 million to 2 million distinct CDR3 sequences, approximately 30% seen once. Input material: blood. The receptors come from a woman aged 25 to 45 in good health. Both conserved end residues are part of each CDR3. The order of the fields is J gene, V gene, CDR3 length, CDR3 protein.

>TRBJ2-7|TRBV6-5|16
CASTVSLRELPYEQYF
>TRBJ1-2|TRBV7-9|13
CASSLASAGGYTF
>TRBJ2-1|TRBV2|16
CASSQPLGSGLNEQFF
>TRBJ2-7|TRBV12-3/TRBV12-4|13
CVTKRAGLYEQYF
>TRBJ2-7|TRBV10-3|12
CAIGKTGTEQYF
>TRBJ2-7|TRBV3-1|13
CASSHQGDHEQYF
>TRBJ2-1|TRBV5-1|16
CASTLSRAGGFNEQFF
>TRBJ2-5|TRBV29-1|13
CSALRDRAKTQYF
>TRBJ2-7|TRBV18|15
CASSPLSGDQVEQYF
>TRBJ2-7|TRBV20-1|13
CSDCFSGFYEQYF
>TRBJ1-1|TRBV5-1|14
CASSPNPGNTEAFF
>TRBJ2-1|TRBV5-1|13
CASSPRTPREQFF
>TRBJ2-5|TRBV20-1|15
CSARAAGGPDETQYF
>TRBJ2-6|TRBV7-2|15
CASSPLYLGANVLTF
>TRBJ1-2|TRBV12-3/TRBV12-4|12
CASTQGSYGYTF
>TRBJ1-2|TRBV6-6|17
CASSYSLSGTVLYGYTF
>TRBJ2-5|TRBV9|13
CASLGGQTAEQYF
>TRBJ1-5|TRBV4-3|14
CASSQDFPNQPQHF
>TRBJ2-7|TRBV28|16
CASSPGDTVGSYEQYF
>TRBJ1-5|TRBV30|13
CAWSQWKDQPQHF
>TRBJ2-7|TRBV9|17
CASSAYGTTQSSYEQYF
>TRBJ2-7|TRBV5-1|19
CASSPPGTSGGRSSYEQYF
>TRBJ1-2|TRBV7-9|16
CASSSDLGQSNYGYTF
>TRBJ2-5|TRBV29-1|12
CSALKGREKQYF
>TRBJ2-3|TRBV29-1|15
CSVVQGSPSTDTQYF
>TRBJ1-1|TRBV10-3|13
CAIRDRVGSEAFF
>TRBJ2-4|TRBV15|15
CATSRGGTAQNIQYF
>TRBJ2-7|TRBV20-1|15
CSASSALSYHYKQYF
>TRBJ2-7|TRBV20-1|13
CSASPGRAYEQYF
>TRBJ1-1|TRBV7-2|15
CASGGAGGGGTEAFF
>TRBJ2-3|TRBV20-1|13
CSASTRRADTQYF
>TRBJ2-1|TRBV5-5|17
CASSSLFPGSSYNEQFF
>TRBJ2-4|TRBV14|16
CASSQTGTGFWNIQYF
>TRBJ2-7|TRBV5-4|15
CASRLQTGTPYEQYF
>TRBJ2-2|TRBV29-1|13
CSVGELPTGELFF
>TRBJ2-6|TRBV7-2|18
CASSLAFRTDSGANVPTF
>TRBJ2-7|TRBV28|14
CASSPQGRSYEQYF
>TRBJ2-1|TRBV9|13
CASSVEVDFEQFF
>TRBJ2-3|TRBV27|17
CASSLSPASGSVDTQYF
>TRBJ2-5|TRBV18|13
CASSDPWATGQYF
>TRBJ2-1|TRBV27|15
CASTLGLAGGFEQFF
>TRBJ1-2|TRBV27|16
CASMSHPGGVVNGYTF
>TRBJ1-1|TRBV5-1|15
CASSSQTGGDTEAFF
>TRBJ1-1|TRBV29-1|12
CSVGRLLDEAFF
>TRBJ2-7|TRBV21-1|15
CASSKGGGRAEEQYF